This TCR beta chain was identified during a study of T cell changes during pregnancy in multiple sclerosis. V was clipped by 0 bases and J by 3 bases, with 15 bases between them. From germline, CDR1 is SGHRS and CDR2 YFSETQ. The CDR3 is made up of 17 amino acids. This clone was counted between two and nine times. This table comes from immunoSEQ multiplex PCR, and its TCRdb copy is limited to in-frame clones, with some not included. The data show some 20,000 clones, approximately 86% seen once. This sequence joins TRBV5-1 and TRBJ1-4; possible D gene TRBD1, 6 bases. This clonotype was sampled from a female donor in good health, enrolled as a control in a pregnancy study. The sample consisted of CD4+ T cells from peripheral blood mononuclear cells, taken in the first trimester of pregnancy. Written as DNA, the CDR3 is TGCGCCAGCAGCTTGGTTACAGGGCGGGAGGCTAATGAAAAACTGTTTTTT. As protein: CASSLVTGREANEKLFF.